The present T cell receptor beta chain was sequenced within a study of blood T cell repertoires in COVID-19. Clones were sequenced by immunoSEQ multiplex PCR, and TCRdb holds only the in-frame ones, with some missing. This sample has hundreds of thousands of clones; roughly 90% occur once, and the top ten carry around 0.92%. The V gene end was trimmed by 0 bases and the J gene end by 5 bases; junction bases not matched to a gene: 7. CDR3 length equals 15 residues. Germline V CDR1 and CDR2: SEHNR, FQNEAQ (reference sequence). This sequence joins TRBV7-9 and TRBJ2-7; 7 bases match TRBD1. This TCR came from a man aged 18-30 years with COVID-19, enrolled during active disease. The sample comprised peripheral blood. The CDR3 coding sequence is TGTGCCAGCAGCTTAGCGACAGGGCGAGCTGACGAGCAGTACTTC. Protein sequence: CASSLATGRADEQYF. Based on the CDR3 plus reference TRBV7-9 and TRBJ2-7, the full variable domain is DTGVSQNPRHKITKRGQNVTFRCDPISEHNRLYWYRQTLGQGPEFLTYFQNEAQLEKSRLLSDRFSAERPKGSFSTLEIQRTEQGDSAMYLCASSLATGRADEQYFGPGTRLTVT.